This T cell receptor beta chain was recorded in a study of T-cell memory formation after mild COVID-19. For the study at large: In these data, TCR clusters were largely donor specific. Study-wide findings and caveats: Clones that contracted clustered mainly in CM and EM if CD4+ and in EMRA if CD8+. Second-wave clones peaking on day 37 lacked confirmed SARS-CoV-2 specificity. Cross-reactive memory seemingly joined, as some responding clones were found in pre-infection memory.

As concerns this clonotype: What it binds is not known.

This CDR3 has 15 amino acids. V was shortened by 0 bases and J by 2 bases, with 10 bases between the two germline ends. CDR1 is LNHNV and CDR2 is YYDKDF in the germline V gene (reference sequence). Each CDR3 protein gets one entry after TCRdb re-called the 5' RACE reads with MiXCR. Of approximately 490,000 distinct CDR3 sequences in the sample, just over 20% were seen once. This sequence originates from an adult woman who had mild COVID-19 (a few samples of this study predate the infection). Cell type and time point are not known. Input material: PBMCs or a T cell subset sorted from them (not recorded which). The chain has TRBV15 and TRBJ2-5; D gene ambiguous. CDR3 nucleotide sequence: TGTGCCACCAGCAGAGAACCGCTAGAACAAGAGACCCAGTACTTC. Residues: CATSREPLEQETQYF.